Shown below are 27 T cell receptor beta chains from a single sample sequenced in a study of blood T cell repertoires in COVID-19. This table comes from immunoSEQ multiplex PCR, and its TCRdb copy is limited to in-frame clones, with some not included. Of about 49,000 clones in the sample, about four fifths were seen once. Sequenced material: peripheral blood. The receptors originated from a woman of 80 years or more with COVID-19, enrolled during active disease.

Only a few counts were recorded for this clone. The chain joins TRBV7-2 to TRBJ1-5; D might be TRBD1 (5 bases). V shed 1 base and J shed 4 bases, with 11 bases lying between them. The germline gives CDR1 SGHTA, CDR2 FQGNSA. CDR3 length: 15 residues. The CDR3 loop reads CASSLGRQTNQPQHF. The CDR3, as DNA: TGTGCCAGCAGCTTAGGCCGACAGACGAATCAGCCCCAGCATTTT.

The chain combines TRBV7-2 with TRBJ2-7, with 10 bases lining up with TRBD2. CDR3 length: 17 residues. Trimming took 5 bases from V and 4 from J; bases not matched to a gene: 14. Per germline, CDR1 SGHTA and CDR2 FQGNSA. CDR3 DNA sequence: TGTGCCAGCAGCCAACGCCACCCGACTAGCGGGTTATACGAGCAGTACTTC. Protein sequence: CASSQRHPTSGLYEQYF.

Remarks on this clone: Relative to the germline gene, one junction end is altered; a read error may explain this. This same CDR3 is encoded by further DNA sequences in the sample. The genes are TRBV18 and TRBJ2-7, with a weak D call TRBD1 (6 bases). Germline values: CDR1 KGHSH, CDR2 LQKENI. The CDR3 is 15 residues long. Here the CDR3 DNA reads TGCGCCAGCTCACAAAGACAGGTGCCGTTGGACGAGCAGTACTTC. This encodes CASSQRQVPLDEQYF.

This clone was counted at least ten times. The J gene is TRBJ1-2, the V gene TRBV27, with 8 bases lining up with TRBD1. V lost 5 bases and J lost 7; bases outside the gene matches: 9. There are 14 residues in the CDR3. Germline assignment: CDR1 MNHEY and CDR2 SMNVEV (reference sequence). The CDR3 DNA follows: TGTGCCAGCAGTGATACACAGGGGGTGGGTGGCTACACCTTC. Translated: CASSDTQGVGGYTF.

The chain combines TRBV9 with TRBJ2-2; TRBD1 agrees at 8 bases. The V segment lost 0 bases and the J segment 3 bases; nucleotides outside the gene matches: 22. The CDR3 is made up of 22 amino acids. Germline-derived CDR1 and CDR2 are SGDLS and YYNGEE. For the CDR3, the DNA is TGTGCCAGCAGCGTAGTACCGGGACCCTGGACAGGGAGATGGACGGACACCGGGGAGCTGTTTTTT. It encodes CASSVVPGPWTGRWTDTGELFF.

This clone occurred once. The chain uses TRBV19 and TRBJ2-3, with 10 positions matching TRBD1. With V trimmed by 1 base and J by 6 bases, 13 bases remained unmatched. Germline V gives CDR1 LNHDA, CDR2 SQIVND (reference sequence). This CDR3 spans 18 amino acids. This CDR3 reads CASSIGGTGAWGTDTQYF. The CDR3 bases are TGTGCCAGTAGTATAGGAGGGACAGGGGCCTGGGGGACGGATACGCAGTATTTT.

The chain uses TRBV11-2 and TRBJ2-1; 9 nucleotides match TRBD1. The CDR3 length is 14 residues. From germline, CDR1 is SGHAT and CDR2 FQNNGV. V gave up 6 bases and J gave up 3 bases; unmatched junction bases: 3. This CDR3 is CASRGQGNYNEQFF. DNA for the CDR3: TGTGCCAGCAGGGGACAGGGCAACTACAATGAGCAGTTCTTC.

This chain's CDR3 is CASSELAGGRQYF. CDR3 in DNA: TGCGCCAGCAGTGAACTAGCGGGAGGGAGACAGTACTTC. The chain joins TRBV10-1 to TRBJ2-7; 13 positions match TRBD2. The germline V gene has CDR1 WNHNN and CDR2 SYGVQD (reference sequence). The J segment lost 10 bases and the V segment lost 3 bases, leaving 3 bases of the junction unmatched. The CDR3 covers 13 residues.

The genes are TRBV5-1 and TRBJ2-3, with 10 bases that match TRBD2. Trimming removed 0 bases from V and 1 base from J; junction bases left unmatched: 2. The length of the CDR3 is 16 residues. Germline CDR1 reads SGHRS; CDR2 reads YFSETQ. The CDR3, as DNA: TGCGCCAGCAGCTTGGTAGGGACTAGCGGCACAGATACGCAGTATTTT. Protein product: CASSLVGTSGTDTQYF. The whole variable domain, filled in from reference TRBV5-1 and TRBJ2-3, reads KAGVTQTPRYLIKTRGQQVTLSCSPISGHRSVSWYQQTPGQGLQFLFEYFSETQRNKGNFPGRFSGRQFSNSRSEMNVSTLELGDSALYLCASSLVGTSGTDTQYFGPGTRLTVL.

The chain's CDR3 is CASSPLGGNSNQPQHF. The DNA of the CDR3 is TGCGCCAGCAGCCCCCTGGGGGGGAATAGCAATCAGCCCCAGCATTTT. The chain carries TRBV5-1 and TRBJ1-5, with D perhaps TRBD1 (5 bases). Germline V gene sequence: CDR1 SGHRS, CDR2 YFSETQ. Trimming cost V 4 bases and J 0 bases, with 14 bases left between them. There are 16 residues in the CDR3.

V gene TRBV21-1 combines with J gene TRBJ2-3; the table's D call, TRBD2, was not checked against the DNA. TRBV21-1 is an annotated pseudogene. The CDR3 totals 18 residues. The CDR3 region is CASSKAYRTSICPDTQYF. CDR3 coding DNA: TGTGCCAGCAGCAAAGCATACAGGACTAGCATTTGCCCAGATACGCAGTATTTT.

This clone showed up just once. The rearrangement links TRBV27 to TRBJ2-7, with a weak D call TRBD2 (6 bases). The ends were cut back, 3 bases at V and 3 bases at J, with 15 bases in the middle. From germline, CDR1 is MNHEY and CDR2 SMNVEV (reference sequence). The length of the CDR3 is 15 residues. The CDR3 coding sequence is TGTGCCAGCAGTTTTATTGGGGGAGGCGGCTACGAGCAGTACTTC. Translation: CASSFIGGGGYEQYF.

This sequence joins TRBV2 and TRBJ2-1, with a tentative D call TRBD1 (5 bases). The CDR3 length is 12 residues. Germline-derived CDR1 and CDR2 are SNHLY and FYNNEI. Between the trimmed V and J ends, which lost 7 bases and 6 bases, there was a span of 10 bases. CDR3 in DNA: TGTGCCAGCATCCAGGGTGTCAATGAGCAGTTCTTC. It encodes CASIQGVNEQFF.

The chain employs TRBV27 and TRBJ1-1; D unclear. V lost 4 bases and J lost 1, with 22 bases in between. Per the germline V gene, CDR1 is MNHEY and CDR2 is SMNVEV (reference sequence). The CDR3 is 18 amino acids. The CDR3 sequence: CASSSTLGGYRANTEAFF. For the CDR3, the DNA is TGTGCCAGCAGTTCCACCCTAGGAGGGTATAGGGCGAACACTGAAGCTTTCTTT.

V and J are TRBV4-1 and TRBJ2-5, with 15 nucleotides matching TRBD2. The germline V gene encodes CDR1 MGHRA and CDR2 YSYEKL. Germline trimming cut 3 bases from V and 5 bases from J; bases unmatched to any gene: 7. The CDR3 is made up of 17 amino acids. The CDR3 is CASSHPGLAGGLETQYF. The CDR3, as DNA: TGCGCCAGCAGCCACCCGGGACTAGCGGGAGGCTTGGAGACCCAGTACTTC.

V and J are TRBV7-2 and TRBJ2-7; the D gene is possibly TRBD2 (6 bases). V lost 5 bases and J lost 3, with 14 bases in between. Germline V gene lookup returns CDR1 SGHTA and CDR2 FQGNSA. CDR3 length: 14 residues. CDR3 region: CASSPRLGSYEQYF. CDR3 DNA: TGTGCCAGCAGCCCCCGACTAGGAAGCTACGAGCAGTACTTC.

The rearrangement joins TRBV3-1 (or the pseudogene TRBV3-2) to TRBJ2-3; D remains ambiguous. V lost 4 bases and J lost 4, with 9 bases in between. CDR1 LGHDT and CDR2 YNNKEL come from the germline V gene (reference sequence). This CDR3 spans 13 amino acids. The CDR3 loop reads CASSPRLADTQYF. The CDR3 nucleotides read TGTGCCAGCAGCCCAAGACTGGCAGATACGCAGTATTTT.

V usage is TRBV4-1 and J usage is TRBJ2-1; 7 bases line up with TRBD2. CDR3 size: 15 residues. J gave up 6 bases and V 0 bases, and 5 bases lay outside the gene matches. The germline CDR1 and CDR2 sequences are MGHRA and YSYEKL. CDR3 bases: TGCGCCAGCAGCCAAGATTCGGGACTAACCAATGAGCAGTTCTTC. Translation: CASSQDSGLTNEQFF.

The CDR3 DNA reads as TGTGCCAGCAGCTGGACAGGGGACGAGCAGTACTTC. It encodes CASSWTGDEQYF. The J gene is TRBJ2-7, the V gene TRBV12-3 or TRBV12-4, with 9 bases lining up with TRBD1. The V segment lost 6 bases and the J segment 5 bases; nucleotides outside the gene matches: 2. The CDR3 length is 12 residues.

The CDR3 loop reads CASSQQTGFEKLFF. Here the CDR3 DNA reads TGTGCCAGCTCACAACAGACAGGGTTTGAAAAACTGTTTTTT. The V gene is TRBV18, the J gene TRBJ1-4; 7 bases line up with TRBD1. Germline-derived CDR1 and CDR2 are KGHSH and LQKENI. V lost 4 bases to trimming and J lost 7 bases; unmatched junction nucleotides: 6. The CDR3 loop spans 14 amino acids.

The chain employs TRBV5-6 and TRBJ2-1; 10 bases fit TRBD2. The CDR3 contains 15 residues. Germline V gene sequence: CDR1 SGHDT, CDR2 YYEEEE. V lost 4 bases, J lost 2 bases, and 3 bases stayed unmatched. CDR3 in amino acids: CASSPSGSTYNEQFF. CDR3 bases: TGTGCCAGCAGCCCTAGCGGGAGTACCTACAATGAGCAGTTCTTC.

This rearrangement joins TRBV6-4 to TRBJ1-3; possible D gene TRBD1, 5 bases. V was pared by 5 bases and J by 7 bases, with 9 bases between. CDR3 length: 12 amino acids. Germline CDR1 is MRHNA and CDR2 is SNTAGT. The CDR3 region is CASSYRWNTIYF. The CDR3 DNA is TGTGCCAGCAGTTACAGGTGGAACACCATATATTTT.

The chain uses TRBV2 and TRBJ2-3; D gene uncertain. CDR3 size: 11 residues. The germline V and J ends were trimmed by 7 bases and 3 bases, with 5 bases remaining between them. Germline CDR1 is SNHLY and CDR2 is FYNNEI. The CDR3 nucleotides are TGTGCCAGCATGGAGACAGATACGCAGTATTTT. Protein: CASMETDTQYF.

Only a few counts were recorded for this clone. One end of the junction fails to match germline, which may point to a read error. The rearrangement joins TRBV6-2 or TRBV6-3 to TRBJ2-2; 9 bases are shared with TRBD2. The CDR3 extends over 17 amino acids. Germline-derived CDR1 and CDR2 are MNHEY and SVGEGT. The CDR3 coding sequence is TGTGCCAGCAGTTACCCCCTGGCTAGCGGGAACGCCGGGGAGCTGTTTTTT. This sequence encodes CASSYPLASGNAGELFF.

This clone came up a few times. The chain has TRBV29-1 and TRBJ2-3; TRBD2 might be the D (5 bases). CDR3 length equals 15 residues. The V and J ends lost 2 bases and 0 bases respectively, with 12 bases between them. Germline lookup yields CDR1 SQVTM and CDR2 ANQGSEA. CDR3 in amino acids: CSVESDLTSTDTQYF. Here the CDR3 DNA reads TGCAGCGTTGAATCGGACTTGACTAGCACAGATACGCAGTATTTT.

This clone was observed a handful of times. In nucleotides, the CDR3 is TGCGCCAGCAGTCCCGGGGGGAGCGGGAGTTTCGACGAGCAGTACTTC. Amino acid sequence: CASSPGGSGSFDEQYF. The rearrangement uses TRBV10-1 and TRBJ2-7; 8 bases agree with TRBD2. This CDR3 comprises 16 residues. CDR1 is WNHNN and CDR2 is SYGVQD in the germline V gene (reference sequence). V was pared by 5 bases and J by 5 bases, with 14 bases of the junction left unmatched.

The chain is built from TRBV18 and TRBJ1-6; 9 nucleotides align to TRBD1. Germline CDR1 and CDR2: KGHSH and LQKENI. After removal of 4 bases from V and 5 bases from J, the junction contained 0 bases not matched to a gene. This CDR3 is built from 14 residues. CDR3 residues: CASSRQGDNSPLHF. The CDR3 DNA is TGTGCCAGCTCACGACAGGGGGATAATTCACCCCTCCACTTT.